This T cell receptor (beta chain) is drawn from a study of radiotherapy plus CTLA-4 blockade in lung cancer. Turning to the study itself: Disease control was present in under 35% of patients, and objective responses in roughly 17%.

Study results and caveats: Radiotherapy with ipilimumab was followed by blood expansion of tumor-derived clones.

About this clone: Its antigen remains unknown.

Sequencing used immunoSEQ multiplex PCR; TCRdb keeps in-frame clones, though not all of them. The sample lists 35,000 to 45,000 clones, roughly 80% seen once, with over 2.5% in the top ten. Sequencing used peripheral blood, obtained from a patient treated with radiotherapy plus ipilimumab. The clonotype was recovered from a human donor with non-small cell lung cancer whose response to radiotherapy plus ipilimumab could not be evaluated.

The CDR3 DNA is TGTGCCAGCAGTGAGGGACAGGGGGCAGGGGAGCAGTTCTTC. Its translation: CASSEGQGAGEQFF. The chain has TRBV2 and TRBJ2-1, with 12 nucleotides matching TRBD1. The CDR3 totals 14 residues. The J segment lost 10 bases and the V segment lost 3 bases, leaving 4 bases of the junction unmatched. Germline V lookup: CDR1 SNHLY, CDR2 FYNNEI.